This entry lists 27 T cell receptor beta chains sequenced from one sample in a study of blood T cell repertoires in COVID-19. Data came from immunoSEQ multiplex PCR; TCRdb stores just in-frame clones and leaves some out. This sample yields about 42,000 clones, of which roughly 80% are seen a single time; 25% to 35% belongs to the top ten. Sequencing was carried out using peripheral blood. All receptors derive from a woman between 65 and 79 years old with acute or convalescent COVID-19.

This clone occurred once. The chain couples TRBV6-5 to TRBJ2-1; 9 bases align to TRBD1. Germline-derived CDR1 and CDR2 are MNHEY and SVGAGI. The V and J ends lost 7 bases and 8 bases, in that order; junction bases with no gene match: 9. This CDR3 is built from 14 residues. The CDR3 sequence: CASNQVQGAYEQFF. DNA for the CDR3: TGTGCCAGCAACCAGGTACAGGGGGCCTATGAGCAGTTCTTC.

A note on this clone: Germline is not matched at one junction end, which may reflect a read error. The chain joins TRBV6-5 to TRBJ2-3, with 9 bases lining up with TRBD2. Germline V lookup: CDR1 MNHEY, CDR2 SVGAGI. CDR3 length: 15 residues. In DNA, the CDR3 is TGTGCCGGCAGTTACTCCGCGGGAGGGCCTCGGACGCAGTATTTT. This translates into CAGSYSAGGPRTQYF.

The J gene is TRBJ1-2, the V gene TRBV7-2, with unresolved D. With 1 base removed from V and 7 bases from J, the gap between germline ends came to 13 bases. The CDR3 has 14 residues. The germline gives CDR1 SGHTA, CDR2 FQGNSA. CDR3 sequence reads: CASSLDSAELGYTF. The CDR3 nucleotides read TGTGCCAGCAGCTTAGATTCGGCGGAGCTTGGCTACACCTTC. The complete variable domain, with remaining parts taken from reference TRBV7-2 and TRBJ1-2, reads GAGVSQSPSNKVTEKGKDVELRCDPISGHTALYWYRQSLGQGLEFLIYFQGNSAPDKSGLPSDRFSAERTGGSVSTLTIQRTQQEDSAVYLCASSLDSAELGYTFGSGTRLTVV.

This clone was seen a single time. The chain recombines TRBV7-3 with TRBJ2-1, with 7 bases identical to TRBD1. Germline V CDR1 and CDR2: SGHTA, FQGTGA. This CDR3 is built from 15 residues. The ends lost 4 bases at V and 2 bases at J; junction bases unmatched: 5. CDR3 residues: CASSSDGQAYNEQFF. The CDR3 DNA follows: TGTGCCAGCAGCTCAGACGGACAGGCCTACAATGAGCAGTTCTTC.

The chain uses TRBV9 and TRBJ2-2; D possibly corresponds to TRBD1 (5 bases). The CDR3 sequence is 13 residues long. The germline V gene has CDR1 SGDLS and CDR2 YYNGEE. V was shortened by 0 bases and J by 5 bases, with 5 bases between the two germline ends. The CDR3 region is CASSVEGTGELFF. Written as DNA, the CDR3 is TGTGCCAGCAGCGTAGAGGGGACCGGGGAGCTGTTTTTT.

V is TRBV28 and J is TRBJ2-1; 15 nucleotides agree with TRBD2. V lost 4 bases to trimming and J lost 8 bases; unmatched junction nucleotides: 9. This CDR3 spans 17 amino acids. Per the germline V gene, CDR1 is MDHEN and CDR2 is SYDVKM. CDR3 loop: CASSSLRTSGGAYEQFF. The CDR3 DNA is TGTGCCAGCAGTTCCCTTAGGACTAGCGGGGGGGCATATGAGCAGTTCTTC.

The CDR3 DNA follows: TGTGCCAGCAGCCAAGAGATCGGCGGGGGGGGAAACACCGGGGAGCTGTTTTTT. Translated: CASSQEIGGGGNTGELFF. The chain couples TRBV4-2 to TRBJ2-2, with 9 bases aligning to TRBD2. This CDR3 region has 18 residues. Trimming removed 0 bases from V and 2 bases from J; junction bases left unmatched: 7. Germline V gives CDR1 LGHNA, CDR2 YNFKEQ.

This clone has a handful of counts. The J gene is TRBJ2-2, the V gene TRBV18; 9 bases agree with TRBD2. This CDR3 is 17 amino acids long. Trimming took 0 bases from V and 1 from J; bases not matched to a gene: 3. CDR1 and CDR2 (germline): KGHSH, LQKENI. CDR3 DNA sequence: TGTGCCAGCTCACCACCGAGAGCGGGAGGGAACACCGGGGAGCTGTTTTTT. Amino acid sequence: CASSPPRAGGNTGELFF. Filled out from reference TRBV18 and TRBJ2-2, the complete variable domain reads NAGVMQNPRHLVRRRGQEARLRCSPMKGHSHVYWYRQLPEEGLKFMVYLQKENIIDESGMPKERFSAEFPKEGPSILRIQQVVRGDSAAYFCASSPPRAGGNTGELFFGEGSRLTVL.

The chain combines TRBV9 with TRBJ2-3; D unresolved. The CDR3 has 17 amino acids. Trimming left V 3 bases short and J 2 bases short, with 19 bases between. Germline V gives CDR1 SGDLS, CDR2 YYNGEE. As DNA, the CDR3 is TGTGCCAGCAGCGCAGGAACCCGACGGTATATCACAGATACGCAGTATTTT. Protein: CASSAGTRRYITDTQYF.

This chain uses TRBV7-9 with TRBJ2-3; D not resolved. Germline CDR1 is SEHNR and CDR2 is FQNEAQ (reference sequence). CDR3 length equals 12 residues. Trimming removed 3 bases from V and 2 bases from J, with 3 bases in between. The CDR3 protein is CASSFITDTQYF. The CDR3 DNA reads TGTGCCAGCAGCTTTATCACAGATACGCAGTATTTT.

The J gene is TRBJ2-7, the V gene TRBV6-5, with D perhaps matching TRBD1 (6 bases). V was clipped by 6 bases and J by 3 bases, with 15 bases between them. CDR1 is MNHEY and CDR2 is SVGAGI in the germline V gene. The CDR3 runs 14 residues. CDR3 in amino acids: CASSTRDIVYEQYF. The DNA of the CDR3 is TGTGCCAGCAGCACACGGGACATCGTCTACGAGCAGTACTTC.

This clone has just one count. The rearrangement uses TRBV6-1 and TRBJ2-7, with 8 bases fitting TRBD1. The CDR3 sequence is 14 residues long. V shed 3 bases and J 4 bases; nucleotides not matched to a gene: 5. Looked up from germline, CDR1 is MNHNS and CDR2 is SASEGT. The CDR3 nucleotides are TGTGCCAGCAGTGACCGGACAGGGTTTTACGAGCAGTACTTC. Protein: CASSDRTGFYEQYF.

This sequence joins TRBV9 and TRBJ2-2; 7 bases fit TRBD2. Germline assignment: CDR1 SGDLS and CDR2 YYNGEE. V lost 4 bases to trimming and J lost 4 bases; unmatched junction nucleotides: 4. CDR3 size: 14 residues. The CDR3 DNA follows: TGTGCCAGCAGCACCCGCGGGAGCACCGGGGAGCTGTTTTTT. It is translated as CASSTRGSTGELFF.

Remarks on this clone: An end of the junction differs from the germline gene, which may be a read error. The chain has TRBV11-2 and TRBJ2-3, with 8 nucleotides matching TRBD2. The CDR3 contains 13 residues. In germline, CDR1 is SGHAT, CDR2 FQNNGV. The CDR3 DNA follows: TGTGCCAGCAGCCCAGATAGGCGGGGGGCCATCCATTTT. Its translation is CASSPDRRGAIHF.

The chain has TRBV5-1 and TRBJ2-7, with D perhaps matching TRBD1 (7 bases). The CDR3 is 15 amino acids. V dropped 4 bases and J dropped 0 bases, with 14 bases sitting between them. CDR1 SGHRS and CDR2 YFSETQ come from the germline V gene. CDR3 coding DNA: TGCGCCAGCAGCGGAGGGACAGCCGACTCCTACGAGCAGTACTTC. Its protein is CASSGGTADSYEQYF.

The rearrangement links TRBV7-9 to TRBJ2-7; the match to TRBD2 covers 7 bases. The CDR3 covers 12 residues. With 8 bases clipped from V and 3 bases from J, the junction kept 4 bases outside the gene matches. CDR1 and CDR2 from the germline V gene are SEHNR and FQNEAQ (reference sequence). CDR3 nucleotides: TGTGCCAGCGGGGGGGATAGCTACGAGCAGTACTTC. This translates into CASGGDSYEQYF.

The genes are TRBV30 and TRBJ1-1, with D maybe TRBD1 (5 bases). The V and J ends lost 0 bases and 13 bases respectively, with 15 bases between them. The length of the CDR3 is 12 residues. The germline CDR1 and CDR2 sequences are GTSNPN and SVGIG (reference sequence). The CDR3 sequence is CAWSVQYRSVFF. For the CDR3, the DNA is TGTGCCTGGAGTGTACAATACAGGAGCGTTTTCTTT.

The chain has TRBV7-9 and TRBJ2-7; TRBD1 matches 9 bases. The J segment lost 3 bases and the V segment lost 4 bases, leaving 7 bases of the junction unmatched. CDR1 and CDR2 (germline): SEHNR, FQNEAQ (reference sequence). The length of the CDR3 is 15 residues. This CDR3 reads CASSSPGTGSYEQYF. The CDR3 region has the DNA TGTGCCAGCAGCTCCCCCGGGACAGGGAGCTACGAGCAGTACTTC.

The chain joins TRBV18 to TRBJ1-1; D gene uncertain. CDR3 length equals 17 residues. Germline-derived CDR1 and CDR2 are KGHSH and LQKENI. Trimming shortened V by 3 bases and J by 1 base, and 18 bases separated the two germline ends. The CDR3 DNA reads as TGTGCCAGCTCACCCGTCATACTCAGCGCTGCGAACACTGAAGCTTTCTTT. This codes for CASSPVILSAANTEAFF.

The V call is TRBV12-5, the J call TRBJ1-2; possibly TRBD1 for D (6 bases). The CDR3 is 13 amino acids. Germline V gives CDR1 LGHNT, CDR2 FRNRAP. Between the trimmed V and J ends, which lost 4 bases and 5 bases, there was a span of 11 bases. CDR3 in amino acids: CASGSGQAYGYTF. The CDR3 DNA sequence: TGTGCTAGTGGTTCGGGACAAGCGTATGGCTACACCTTC.

The chain uses TRBV28 and TRBJ1-5; D is possibly TRBD1 (5 bases). Trimming stripped 6 bases from V and 3 bases from J, with 21 bases between. CDR1 and CDR2 from the germline V gene are MDHEN and SYDVKM. This CDR3 is built from 17 residues. Here the CDR3 DNA reads TGTGCCAGCAGACCAACCATAGGGCTCAGGGCCAATCAGCCCCAGCATTTT. Translating gives CASRPTIGLRANQPQHF.

The V gene is TRBV2, the J gene TRBJ1-6, with 7 bases aligning to TRBD1. This CDR3 contains 16 residues. Germline V CDR1 and CDR2: SNHLY, FYNNEI. V gave up 0 bases and J gave up 7 bases; unmatched junction bases: 6. CDR3 sequence reads: CASSEAWQGENSPLHF. Written as DNA, the CDR3 is TGTGCCAGCAGTGAAGCATGGCAGGGGGAAAATTCACCCCTCCACTTT.

The chain links TRBV2 to TRBJ1-4, with D possibly matching TRBD1 (5 bases). Germline V gene data show CDR1 as SNHLY and CDR2 as FYNNEI. The CDR3 totals 17 residues. Trimming took 2 bases from V and 7 from J, leaving 20 bases between them. The CDR3 protein is CASSEYPPGEIGEKLFF. CDR3 in DNA: TGTGCCAGCAGTGAATACCCCCCGGGGGAAATCGGTGAAAAACTGTTTTTT.

This chain connects TRBV5-8 to TRBJ2-3; maybe TRBD1 (5 bases). The V end lost 2 bases, the J end lost 5 bases, and 9 bases lay between the germline ends. In germline, CDR1 is SGHTS, CDR2 YDEGEE. This CDR3 comprises 13 residues. The CDR3 protein is CASSLGVGDTQYF. Here the CDR3 DNA reads TGTGCCAGCAGCTTAGGGGTTGGAGATACGCAGTATTTT.

This chain joins TRBV6-5 and TRBJ1-2; the match to TRBD1 covers 8 bases. This CDR3 comprises 14 residues. Per germline, CDR1 MNHEY and CDR2 SVGAGI. J lost 6 bases, V lost 6 bases, and 9 bases had no gene match. The CDR3: CASSPGTGPDGYTF. The CDR3 DNA sequence: TGTGCCAGCAGCCCCGGGACAGGACCCGATGGCTACACCTTC.

The rearrangement uses TRBV19 and TRBJ2-5, with 14 bases lining up with TRBD2. The CDR3 extends over 17 amino acids. With 5 bases clipped from V and 1 base from J, the junction kept 6 bases outside the gene matches. In germline, CDR1 is LNHDA, CDR2 SQIVND (reference sequence). CDR3 DNA sequence: TGTGCCAGTAGTCGGACTAGCGGGGGGACTCTCCAAGAGACCCAGTACTTC. It codes for CASSRTSGGTLQETQYF.

This rearrangement joins TRBV7-2 to TRBJ2-3; 7 bases align to TRBD1. CDR1 SGHTA and CDR2 FQGNSA come from the germline V gene. The CDR3 runs to 14 residues. V shed 6 bases, J shed 4 bases, and the junction held 7 bases outside the gene matches. The CDR3 reads CASSPGQYSDTQYF. The CDR3 coding sequence is TGTGCCAGCAGTCCGGGACAGTACTCAGATACGCAGTATTTT. Full variable domain (missing parts from reference TRBV7-2 and TRBJ2-3): GAGVSQSPSNKVTEKGKDVELRCDPISGHTALYWYRQSLGQGLEFLIYFQGNSAPDKSGLPSDRFSAERTGGSVSTLTIQRTQQEDSAVYLCASSPGQYSDTQYFGPGTRLTVL.